This T cell receptor beta chain was documented in a study of cytomegalovirus exposure and HLA in healthy donors. With 60 Vbeta and 13 Jbeta primers, the PCR was carried out. Only in-frame clones appear in the TCRdb table, and some are missing; sequencing was by immunoSEQ multiplex PCR. The sample consists of about 150,000 clones, roughly three quarters of them appearing once. This CDR3 has 15 amino acids. Losses at the gene ends were 3 bases for V and 5 bases for J; bases not matched to a gene: 9. Germline V lookup: CDR1 KGHSH, CDR2 LQKENI. This receptor was taken from a man aged 25-40 years in good health and CMV-seropositive. Sequencing was performed on PBMCs. This sequence joins TRBV18 and TRBJ1-2; 7 nucleotides align to TRBD1. CDR3 amino acids: CASSPGRGYDYGYTF. The CDR3, as DNA: TGTGCCAGCTCACCGGGCAGGGGGTACGATTATGGCTACACCTTC.